A single sample gave rise to the 26 T cell receptor beta chains below, sequenced in a study of T cells after somatic rescue of genetic block. Method: immunoSEQ multiplex PCR; TCRdb's copy keeps in-frame clones and lacks some. The data show 80,000 to 90,000 clones, 85% to 90% seen once. Sequencing was done on a sample of peripheral blood mononuclear cells (PBMCs). Receptor source: a woman aged 18-29 years.

The J gene is TRBJ1-2, the V gene TRBV10-3; D is undetermined. V was pared by 3 bases and J by 2 bases, with 7 bases between. CDR3 length: 13 residues. The germline V gene encodes CDR1 ENHRY and CDR2 SYGVKD. The CDR3 is CAISDAPNYGYTF. The CDR3 DNA reads TGTGCCATCAGTGATGCCCCCAACTATGGCTACACCTTC.

The V and J genes are TRBV6-1 and TRBJ1-1; the D is unclear. This CDR3 is built from 13 residues. V was clipped by 4 bases and J by 2 bases, with 8 bases between them. Germline V gene lookup returns CDR1 MNHNS and CDR2 SASEGT. The CDR3 region is CASSGGFNTEAFF. The DNA of the CDR3 is TGTGCCAGCAGTGGGGGATTTAACACTGAAGCTTTCTTT.

This rearrangement joins TRBV5-4 to TRBJ2-4; D tentatively reads TRBD1 or TRBD2 (6 bases each). The CDR3 extends over 17 amino acids. V was shortened by 2 bases and J by 7 bases, with 22 bases between the two germline ends. Germline V gene lookup returns CDR1 SGHNT and CDR2 YYREEE (reference sequence). CDR3 sequence reads: CASSFPGPGGSGNIQYF. CDR3 DNA sequence: TGTGCCAGCAGCTTCCCCGGCCCCGGGGGCTCGGGGAACATTCAGTACTTC.

On this clone: Relative to the germline gene, one junction end is altered; a read error may explain this. The chain has TRBV18 and TRBJ1-3; D gene uncertain. The CDR3 length is 15 residues. The germline V gene has CDR1 KGHSH and CDR2 LQKENI. CDR3 bases: TGTGCCGGCTCACCACAGAGCGGGGCTGGAAACACCATATATTTT. This translates into CAGSPQSGAGNTIYF.

The table lists this clone with a few counts. The V call is TRBV14, the J call TRBJ2-7; no clear D gene. This CDR3 is built from 14 residues. Trimming left V 3 bases short and J 6 bases short, with 15 bases between. Germline CDR1 reads SGHDN; CDR2 reads FVKESK. CDR3 protein: CASSHDLVGREQYF. CDR3 in DNA: TGTGCCAGCAGCCACGATCTGGTAGGCCGCGAGCAGTACTTC.

This sequence joins TRBV4-3 and TRBJ1-1; unclear D gene. Trimming took off 4 bases at V and 0 bases at J, with 9 bases between the two ends. Germline assignment: CDR1 LGHNA and CDR2 YSLEER. The CDR3 is 14 amino acids. CDR3 bases: TGCGCCAGCAGCCGCCTGACGGTGAACACTGAAGCTTTCTTT. It yields the protein CASSRLTVNTEAFF.

This chain connects TRBV10-3 to TRBJ2-7; no firm D call. This CDR3 has 11 amino acids. Trimming shortened V by 2 bases and J by 4 bases, and 3 bases separated the two germline ends. Germline CDR1 ENHRY, CDR2 SYGVKD. The DNA for the CDR3 is TGTGCCATCAGTGAGGCGTACGAGCAGTACTTC. The encoded protein is CAISEAYEQYF.

The genes are TRBV7-8 and TRBJ2-4; the match to TRBD2 covers 9 bases. The germline gives CDR1 SGHVS, CDR2 FQNEAQ. The CDR3 covers 20 residues. After removal of 5 bases from V and 1 base from J, the junction contained 18 bases not matched to a gene. DNA for the CDR3: TGTGCCAGCAGCCGAACTCGATTTAGCGGGAGAACGGATGCCAAAAACATTCAGTACTTC. Translated: CASSRTRFSGRTDAKNIQYF.

The chain is built from TRBV19 and TRBJ2-2, with TRBD2 identical over 14 bases. V lost 7 bases to trimming and J lost 6 bases; unmatched junction nucleotides: 4. Looked up from germline, CDR1 is LNHDA and CDR2 is SQIVND (reference sequence). CDR3 length: 15 amino acids. The CDR3 DNA follows: TGTGCCAGTACCCTGGGACTAGCGGGAGCCGGGGAGCTGTTTTTT. This sequence encodes CASTLGLAGAGELFF.

The V and J genes are TRBV9 and TRBJ2-2; TRBD2 matches at 9 bases. Germline CDR1 SGDLS, CDR2 YYNGEE. After removal of 2 bases from V and 0 bases from J, the junction contained 17 bases not matched to a gene. This CDR3 is 21 amino acids long. In nucleotides, the CDR3 is TGTGCCAGCAGCGTTGGTCCTAGCGGGGCGATCTTATCCCCGAACACCGGGGAGCTGTTTTTT. Amino acid sequence: CASSVGPSGAILSPNTGELFF.

The chain employs TRBV4-1 and TRBJ1-1; D gene ambiguous. The CDR3 runs to 16 residues. V gave up 0 bases and J gave up 4 bases, with 15 bases separating them. CDR1 and CDR2 (germline): MGHRA, YSYEKL. This chain's CDR3 is CASSQDPGRIVTEAFF. The CDR3 region has the DNA TGCGCCAGCAGCCAAGACCCGGGAAGGATTGTCACTGAAGCTTTCTTT.

This clone was detected only once. The chain uses TRBV20-1 and TRBJ2-3; D is uncertain. Germline V CDR1 and CDR2: DFQATT, SNEGSKA (reference sequence). The CDR3 is 11 residues long. V lost 3 bases, J lost 14 bases, and 15 bases lay in between. Here the CDR3 DNA reads TGCAGTGCTAGTCCCCAGGTGGTTCGGTATTTT. Translation gives CSASPQVVRYF.

This clone was counted only a few times. The chain combines TRBV18 with TRBJ2-3, with unresolved D. The CDR3 has 15 residues. Germline CDR1 is KGHSH and CDR2 is LQKENI. V was shortened by 0 bases and J by 1 base, with 8 bases between the two germline ends. This chain's CDR3 is CASSPPGSRTDTQYF. Here the CDR3 DNA reads TGTGCCAGCTCACCACCAGGCTCCCGCACAGATACGCAGTATTTT. The entire variable domain, with the rest obtained from reference TRBV18 and TRBJ2-3, is as follows: NAGVMQNPRHLVRRRGQEARLRCSPMKGHSHVYWYRQLPEEGLKFMVYLQKENIIDESGMPKERFSAEFPKEGPSILRIQQVVRGDSAAYFCASSPPGSRTDTQYFGPGTRLTVL.

V and J are TRBV5-1 and TRBJ1-4; no reliable D call. Deletions cut 0 bases from V and 4 bases from J, with 7 bases between. This CDR3 has 14 amino acids. In germline, CDR1 is SGHRS, CDR2 YFSETQ. The CDR3 sequence is CASSLDSYNEKLFF. The DNA for the CDR3 is TGCGCCAGCAGCTTGGACAGCTATAATGAAAAACTGTTTTTT.

The V gene is TRBV28, the J gene TRBJ1-5, with D possibly TRBD1 on 5 matching bases. In germline, CDR1 is MDHEN, CDR2 SYDVKM. The CDR3 covers 12 residues. Trimming shortened V by 6 bases and J by 8 bases, and 11 bases separated the two germline ends. The CDR3 spells CASSPLGEPQHF. In DNA, the CDR3 is TGTGCCAGCAGCCCTCTGGGGGAGCCCCAGCATTTT.

The chain combines TRBV30 with TRBJ1-6; 7 nucleotides agree with TRBD1. Germline V gene lookup returns CDR1 GTSNPN and CDR2 SVGIG (reference sequence). J gave up 2 bases and V 2 bases, and 6 bases lay outside the gene matches. This CDR3 is built from 16 residues. The CDR3 nucleotides read TGTGCCTGGAGTCTGGAGGGGGCCACCTATAATTCACCCCTCCACTTT. Translated, it gives CAWSLEGATYNSPLHF. Looking up the rest from reference TRBV30 and TRBJ1-6 gives the full variable domain: SQTIHQWPATLVQPVGSPLSLECTVEGTSNPNLYWYRQAAGRGLQLLFYSVGIGQISSEVPQNLSASRPQDRQFILSSKKLLLSDSGFYLCAWSLEGATYNSPLHFGNGTRLTVT.

The genes are TRBV28 and TRBJ2-1; 14 bases fit TRBD2. The CDR3 is 13 residues long. In germline, CDR1 is MDHEN, CDR2 SYDVKM. V lost 8 bases and J lost 12; bases outside the gene matches: 6. The CDR3 DNA is TGTGCCAGCGGGACTAGCGGGAGAGGAAGGCAGTTCTTC. Residues: CASGTSGRGRQFF.

The J gene is TRBJ2-5, the V gene TRBV4-1; D remains ambiguous. Between the trimmed V and J ends, which lost 0 bases and 7 bases, there was a span of 12 bases. Looked up from germline, CDR1 is MGHRA and CDR2 is YSYEKL. The CDR3 has 14 residues. CDR3 in DNA: TGCGCCAGCAGCCAAGAGATAACCGCCCGGACCCAGTACTTC. The encoded protein is CASSQEITARTQYF.

The V and J genes are TRBV14 and TRBJ2-3, with 7 bases fitting TRBD2. V shed 3 bases, J shed 2 bases, and the junction held 5 bases outside the gene matches. Germline values: CDR1 SGHDN, CDR2 FVKESK. The CDR3 has 15 residues. CDR3 amino acids: CASSQPSGDTDTQYF. CDR3 in DNA: TGTGCCAGCAGCCAGCCTAGCGGAGACACAGATACGCAGTATTTT.

The V and J genes are TRBV7-9 and TRBJ1-1; the match to TRBD1 covers 7 bases. The germline V gene has CDR1 SEHNR and CDR2 FQNEAQ (reference sequence). V shed 4 bases and J 8 bases; nucleotides not matched to a gene: 7. The CDR3 consists of 13 residues. The CDR3 sequence: CASSSQTGHEAFF. The CDR3 DNA follows: TGTGCCAGCAGCTCACAGACAGGGCACGAAGCTTTCTTT.

This chain connects TRBV30 to TRBJ2-7, with D perhaps matching TRBD1 or TRBD2 (6 bases each). CDR1 is GTSNPN and CDR2 is SVGIG in the germline V gene (reference sequence). This CDR3 region has 14 residues. V was pared by 2 bases and J by 9 bases, with 20 bases between. The CDR3 DNA reads as TGTGCCTGGAGTCGGGGGCAGGGACCACGTGGGCAGTACTTC. It translates to CAWSRGQGPRGQYF.

The chain employs TRBV6-1 and TRBJ1-6; D unresolved. The V end was cut by 4 bases, the J end by 1 base, with 14 bases between. The CDR3 covers 17 residues. Per the germline V gene, CDR1 is MNHNS and CDR2 is SASEGT. The CDR3, as DNA: TGTGCCAGCAGTGGGCCAGAAAGACATTCCTATAATTCACCCCTCCACTTT. This encodes CASSGPERHSYNSPLHF.

The rearrangement uses TRBV5-6 and TRBJ2-1; 9 bases are shared with TRBD1. The CDR3 contains 15 residues. J was trimmed by 5 bases and V by 3 bases; bases with no gene match: 6. Per the germline V gene, CDR1 is SGHDT and CDR2 is YYEEEE. The CDR3 region is CASSSAGQGNNEQFF. The CDR3 DNA reads as TGTGCCAGCAGCTCCGCGGGACAGGGAAACAATGAGCAGTTCTTC.

The chain employs TRBV5-5 and TRBJ1-5; 7 bases agree with TRBD1. CDR1 is SGHKS, CDR2 YYEKEE, per germline (reference sequence). This CDR3 comprises 18 residues. The trim removed 4 bases at V and 3 bases at J, leaving 16 bases unmatched. The DNA for the CDR3 is TGTGCCAGCAGCCCCCTTTTCACAGACAGGGTAGTCAATCAGCCCCAGCATTTT. This gives the protein CASSPLFTDRVVNQPQHF. Full variable domain (outside the CDR3, taken from reference TRBV5-5 and TRBJ1-5): DAGVTQSPTHLIKTRGQQVTLRCSPISGHKSVSWYQQVLGQGPQFIFQYYEKEERGRGNFPDRFSARQFPNYSSELNVNALLLGDSALYLCASSPLFTDRVVNQPQHFGDGTRLSIL.

The rearrangement links TRBV4-3 to TRBJ1-5; the D is unclear. The length of the CDR3 is 14 residues. V was shortened by 0 bases and J by 5 bases, with 8 bases between the two germline ends. Germline V CDR1 and CDR2: LGHNA, YSLEER. The CDR3 sequence is CASSQERGDQPQHF. CDR3 DNA: TGCGCCAGCAGCCAAGAGCGCGGAGATCAGCCCCAGCATTTT.

This chain links TRBV15 with TRBJ1-5; no definite D call. CDR3 size: 15 residues. The germline V gene has CDR1 LNHNV and CDR2 YYDKDF (reference sequence). V lost 1 base to trimming and J lost 4 bases, with 11 bases between them. The CDR3 DNA reads as TGTGCCACCAGCAGAGGGGCAGGTGATAATCAGCCCCAGCATTTT. Translation gives CATSRGAGDNQPQHF. Full variable domain (remainder filled in from reference TRBV15 and TRBJ1-5): DAMVIQNPRYQVTQFGKPVTLSCSQTLNHNVMYWYQQKSSQAPKLLFHYYDKDFNNEADTPDNFQSRRPNTSFCFLDIRSPGLGDTAMYLCATSRGAGDNQPQHFGDGTRLSIL.